This TCR beta chain was documented in a study of blood T cells in healthy people across ages. With 5 bases removed from V and 4 bases from J, the gap between germline ends came to 16 bases. The CDR3 consists of 14 residues. Per the germline V gene, CDR1 is DFQATT and CDR2 is SNEGSKA (reference sequence). It was with a sample-barcoded 5' primer and a J-beta primer mix that a second PCR of about 6 to 11 cycles was run. TCRdb re-derived calls from the 5' RACE reads in MiXCR, one entry per CDR3 protein. The data show some 920,000 distinct CDR3 sequences, roughly 51% seen once. This clonotype was recorded once.

Input material: blood. This clonotype originated in a woman aged 60-75 years in good health. The chain employs TRBV20-1 and TRBJ2-3; unclear D gene. CDR3 in DNA: TGCAGTGCTGAGGATTCACCAGTTGCAGATACGCAGTATTTT. Its translation is CSAEDSPVADTQYF.